This TCR beta chain is drawn from a study of cytomegalovirus exposure and HLA in healthy donors. Germline V CDR1 and CDR2: MNHEY, SVGAGI. CDR3 size: 15 residues. V shed 1 base and J shed 5 bases, with 14 bases lying between them. The PCR had 60 Vbeta and 13 Jbeta primers. Sequencing was performed with immunoSEQ multiplex PCR; in TCRdb, only in-frame clones are kept and a portion is missing. This repertoire shows around 140,000 clones, about 80% found once; its top ten account for less than 2%. V gene TRBV6-5 combines with J gene TRBJ2-5; tentative D call: TRBD2 (5 bases). The TCR originated in a man in his forties in good health and CMV-seronegative. Specimen: PBMCs. CDR3 sequence (DNA): TGTGCCAGCAGTTACTATTTCGGACCGGGGGAGACCCAGTACTTC. It codes for CASSYYFGPGETQYF.